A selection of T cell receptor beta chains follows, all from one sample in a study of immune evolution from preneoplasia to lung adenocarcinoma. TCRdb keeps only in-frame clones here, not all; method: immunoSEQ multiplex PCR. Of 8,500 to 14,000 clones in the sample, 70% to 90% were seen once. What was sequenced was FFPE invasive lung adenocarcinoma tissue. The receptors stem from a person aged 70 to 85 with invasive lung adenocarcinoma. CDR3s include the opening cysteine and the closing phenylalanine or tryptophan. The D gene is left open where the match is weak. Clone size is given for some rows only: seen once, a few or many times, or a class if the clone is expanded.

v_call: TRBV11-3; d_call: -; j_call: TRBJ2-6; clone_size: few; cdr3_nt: TGTGCCAGCAGCTTCAGCTCAGGGGATGCTGGGGCCAACGTCCTGACTTTC; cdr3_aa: CASSFSSGDAGANVLTF
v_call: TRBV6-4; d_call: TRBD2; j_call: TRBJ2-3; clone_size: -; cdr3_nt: TGTGCCAGCAGTGACTCAGGCGGGGGGGCCGCAGATACGCAGTATTTT; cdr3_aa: CASSDSGGGAADTQYF
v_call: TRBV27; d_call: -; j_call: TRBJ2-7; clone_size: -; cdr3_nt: TGTGCCAGCAGGAGTCTTTACGAGCAGTACTTC; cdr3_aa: CASRSLYEQYF
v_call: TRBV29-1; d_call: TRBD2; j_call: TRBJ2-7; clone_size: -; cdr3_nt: TGCAGCGTGTGGGTGCTAGCGGGAGCTAGGGAGCAGTACTTC; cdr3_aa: CSVWVLAGAREQYF
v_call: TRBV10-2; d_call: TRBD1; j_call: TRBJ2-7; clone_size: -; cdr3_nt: TGCGCCACCTATACCGGGACAGGGAGGTACGAGCAGTACTTC; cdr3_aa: CATYTGTGRYEQYF
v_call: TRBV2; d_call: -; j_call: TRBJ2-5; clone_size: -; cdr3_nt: TGTGCACTCCAGAGGGGCGGTCGGTCGGGAGAGACCCAGTACTTC; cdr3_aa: CALQRGGRSGETQYF
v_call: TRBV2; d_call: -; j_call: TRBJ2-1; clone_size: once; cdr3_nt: TGTGCCAGCAGCCAGGGCACCTACAATGAGCAGTTCTTC; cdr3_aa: CASSQGTYNEQFF
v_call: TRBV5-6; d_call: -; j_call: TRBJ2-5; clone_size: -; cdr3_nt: TGTGCCAGCAGCTTCCCGGGGAAGGAGACCCAGTACTTC; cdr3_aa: CASSFPGKETQYF
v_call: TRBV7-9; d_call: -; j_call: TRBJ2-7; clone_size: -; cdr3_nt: TGTGCCAGCAGCTTACAGAACTCGTACGAGCAGTACTTC; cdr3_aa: CASSLQNSYEQYF
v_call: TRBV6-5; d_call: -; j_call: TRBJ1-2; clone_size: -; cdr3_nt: TGTGCCAGCAGGAAGGGGCAGGGATCAAACTATGGCTACACCTTC; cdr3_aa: CASRKGQGSNYGYTF
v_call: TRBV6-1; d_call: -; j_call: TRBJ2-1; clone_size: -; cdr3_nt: TGTGCCAGCAGTGAAAGGCCACAAAGGAATGAGCAGTTCTTC; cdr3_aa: CASSERPQRNEQFF
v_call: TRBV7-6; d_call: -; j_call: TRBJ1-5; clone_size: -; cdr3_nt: TGTGCCAGCAGCTTAGTAGACAGCGGGGATCAGCCCCAGCATTTT; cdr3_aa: CASSLVDSGDQPQHF
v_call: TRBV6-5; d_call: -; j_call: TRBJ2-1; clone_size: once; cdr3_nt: TGTGCCAGCAGCTTCAGGGGCGAAAATGAGCAGTTCTTC; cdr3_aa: CASSFRGENEQFF
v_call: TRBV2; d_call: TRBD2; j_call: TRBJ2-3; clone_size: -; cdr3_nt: TGTGCCAGCAGTCCGACTAGCGGGAGATGGGATACGCAGTATTTT; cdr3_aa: CASSPTSGRWDTQYF
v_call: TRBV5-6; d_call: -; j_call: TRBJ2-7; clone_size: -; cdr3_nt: TGTGCCAGCAGCCGATCCACCTACGAGCAGTACTTC; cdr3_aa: CASSRSTYEQYF
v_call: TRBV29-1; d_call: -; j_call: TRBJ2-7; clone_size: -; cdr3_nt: TGCAGCGCCAGGCGGGGGCCCGACGAGCAGTACTTC; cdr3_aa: CSARRGPDEQYF
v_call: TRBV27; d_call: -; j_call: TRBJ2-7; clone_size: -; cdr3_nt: TGTGCCAGCAGTTCCCCCAGGGGAGGGCTCTACGAGCAGTACTTC; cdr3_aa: CASSSPRGGLYEQYF
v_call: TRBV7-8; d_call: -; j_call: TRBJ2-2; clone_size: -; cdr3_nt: TGTGCCAGCAGCTTAGCGCGGGGACTTAACACCGGGGAGCTGTTTTTT; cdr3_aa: CASSLARGLNTGELFF
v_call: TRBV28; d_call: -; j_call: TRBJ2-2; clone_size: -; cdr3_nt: TGTGCCAGCAGGACCTACTCGGGGGCTTGGGAGCTGTTTTTT; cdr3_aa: CASRTYSGAWELFF
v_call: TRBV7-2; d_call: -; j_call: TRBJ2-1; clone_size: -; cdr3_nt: TGTGCCAGCACCGAGGCTCTAAGCTCCTACAATGAGCAGTTCTTC; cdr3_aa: CASTEALSSYNEQFF
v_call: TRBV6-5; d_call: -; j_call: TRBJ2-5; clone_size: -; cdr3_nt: TGTGCCAGCGGCCCCTCGATGGGGACCCAGTACTTC; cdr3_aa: CASGPSMGTQYF